These 32 T cell receptor gamma chains share one sample of origin, sequenced in a study of intestinal T cells in coeliac disease (dated by TCRdb to the early 2020s). The library relied on multiplex PCR. The data were produced on an Ion Torrent PGM. TRG repertoires were amplified from around 0.2 ug of biopsy DNA with the LymphoTrack kit, in which Illumina adapters are carried by the primers. TCRdb called clones from the public reads with CATT, and repeated DNA sequences were later combined into one row. The sample records fewer than 1,400 gamma-chain clones, approximately 53% of which are singletons. The ten largest clones represent 12% of the sample. Genomic DNA was extracted with the QIAamp DNA FFPE tissue kit from ten 5-um FFPE scrolls per case. Source material: a duodenal biopsy. The origin of the receptors is a human donor with celiac disease.

A single count supports this clone. The chain links TRGV2 to TRGJP2. The CDR3 has 14 amino acids. J lost 2 bases, V lost 12 bases, and 12 bases had no gene match. Germline-derived CDR1 and CDR2 are EGSNGY and YDSYNSKV. The CDR3 spells CAHLGRSSDWIKTF. Here the CDR3 DNA reads TGTGCCCACCTGGGACGGAGTAGTGATTGGATCAAGACGTTT.

The CDR3 nucleotides read TGTGCCGACTTGTCGGTGGCCACTGGTTGGTTCAAGATATTT. Translating it yields CADLSVATGWFKIF. The chain is built from TRGV8 and TRGJP1. V gave up 12 bases and J gave up 3 bases; unmatched junction bases: 13. In germline, CDR1 is VENAVY, CDR2 YDSYNSRV. The CDR3 totals 14 residues.

This sequence joins TRGV8 and TRGJP1. J lost 2 bases, V lost 6 bases, and 3 bases had no gene match. Germline V CDR1 and CDR2: VENAVY, YDSYNSRV. The CDR3 sequence is 13 residues long. The DNA of the CDR3 is TGTGCCACCTGGATGACCACTGGTTGGTTCAAGATATTT. Translating it yields CATWMTTGWFKIF.

This chain links TRGV8 with TRGJ1 or TRGJ2. Germline CDR1 reads VENAVY; CDR2 reads YDSYNSRV. J gave up 9 bases and V 6 bases, and 5 bases lay outside the gene matches. This CDR3 is 10 amino acids long. Here the CDR3 DNA reads TGTGCCACCTGGATTGTTAAGAAACTCTTT. It is translated as CATWIVKKLF.

This clone was counted once. The chain is built from TRGV11 and TRGJP2. TRGV11 is known as an ORF, though its function is uncertain. Trimming at V came to 0 bases and at J to 2 bases, leaving 0 bases not matched to a gene. CDR3 length: 15 residues. In DNA, the CDR3 is TGTGCCTGCTGGATTAGGCACAGTAGTGATTGGATCAAGACGTTT. This encodes CACWIRHSSDWIKTF.

Comments on this clone: A much larger clone is a single base away; this may be a read error. Other nucleotide sequences in the sample specify the same CDR3. This chain connects TRGV8 to TRGJP2. There are 17 residues in the CDR3. CDR1 and CDR2 from the germline V gene are VENAVY and YDSYNSRV. In DNA form, the CDR3 reads TGTGCCACCTGGGATTCCCGACGATCGGGTAGTGATTGGATCAAGACGTTC. Its translation: CATWDSRRSGSDWIKTF.

This clone was recorded once. The rearrangement links TRGV3 to TRGJ1 or TRGJ2. This CDR3 is 17 amino acids long. The junction had 11 bases not matched to a gene; V was cut back by 0 bases and J by 0 bases. Germline CDR1 is VTNTFY and CDR2 is YDVSTARD (reference sequence). CDR3 coding DNA: TGTGCCACCTGGGACAGGCCTAAGGACTTGAATTATTATAAGAAACTCTTT. This translates into CATWDRPKDLNYYKKLF.

This clone was seen just once. The rearrangement uses TRGV9 and TRGJ1 or TRGJ2. CDR3 length equals 15 residues. Trimming took 3 bases from V and 12 from J; bases not matched to a gene: 20. Germline CDR1 and CDR2: GITISATS and ISYDGTV (reference sequence). In nucleotides, the CDR3 is TGTGCCTTGTGGGAGCCTATAATCTCGACAAGCGGGAAACTCTTT. It specifies CALWEPIISTSGKLF.

In this sample, this clone is large. The same CDR3 can be traced to other DNA sequences in this sample. CDR3 in amino acids: CAAWDKTGWFKIF. The CDR3 DNA sequence: TGTGCTGCGTGGGATAAAACTGGTTGGTTCAAGATATTT. V gene TRGV10 combines with J gene TRGJP1. Being an ORF, TRGV10 has a function that is uncertain. The CDR3 has 13 residues. V lost 8 bases, J lost 5 bases, and 6 bases stayed unmatched.

V and J are TRGV2 and TRGJ1 or TRGJ2. V was pared by 1 base and J by 4 bases, with 7 bases of the junction left unmatched. The germline V gene encodes CDR1 EGSNGY and CDR2 YDSYNSKV. This CDR3 has 14 amino acids. The CDR3, as DNA: TGTGCCACCTGGGACGGCCGACGGTATTATAAGAAACTCTTT. This sequence encodes CATWDGRRYYKKLF.

The chain links TRGV10 to TRGJ1 or TRGJ2. Being an ORF, TRGV10 has a function that is uncertain. This CDR3 is built from 10 residues. V trimming: 8 bases; J trimming: 12 bases; junction bases outside the gene matches: 8. The CDR3 here is CAAWGRRKLF. CDR3 sequence (DNA): TGTGCTGCGTGGGGCCGACGGAAACTCTTT.

A word on this clone: It is unclear where the CDR3 begins or ends on the DNA, so no DNA is shown, and the CDR3 is as TCRdb lists it. CDR3 loop: CTTVPAGLGEVRLF. The J gene is TRGJ1 or TRGJ2, the V gene TRGV11. TRGV11 is annotated as an ORF whose role is uncertain. 14 amino acids form the CDR3, both terminal residues included.

This clone was detected once. V gene TRGV2 combines with J gene TRGJP2. CDR1 is EGSNGY, CDR2 YDSYNSKV, per germline. With 12 bases clipped from V and 0 bases from J, the junction kept 19 bases outside the gene matches. CDR3 length equals 17 residues. The CDR3 protein is CAHLGRVRYSSDWIKTF. In DNA, the CDR3 is TGTGCCCACCTGGGACGGGTCCGATATAGTAGTGATTGGATCAAGACGTTT.

This chain joins TRGV2 and TRGJ1 or TRGJ2. Germline assignment: CDR1 EGSNGY and CDR2 YDSYNSKV. V lost 0 bases, J lost 3 bases, and 5 bases stayed unmatched. CDR3 length equals 14 residues. The chain's CDR3 is CATWDGQGYYKKLF. The CDR3 nucleotides read TGTGCCACCTGGGACGGGCAGGGTTATTATAAGAAACTCTTT.

By sample fraction, this clone is large (0.1 to 1%). The chain carries TRGV11 and TRGJP2. TRGV11 is classed as an ORF, of uncertain function. The CDR3 contains 16 residues. Trimming cost V 6 bases and J 0 bases; bases outside gene matches: 7. CDR3 region: CACWIGKNSSDWIKTF. The CDR3, as DNA: TGTGCCTGCTGGATTGGAAAAAATAGTAGTGATTGGATCAAGACGTTT.

By sample fraction, this clone is large. This sample also contains other DNA sequences that code for the same CDR3. DNA of the CDR3: TGTGCTGCGTGGGGCTCTTTTGGGCCAAATACCACTGGTTGGTTCAAGATATTT. This encodes CAAWGSFGPNTTGWFKIF. The chain recombines TRGV10 with TRGJP1. TRGV10 falls under the ORF class, with uncertain function. CDR3 length: 18 residues. Trimming took 8 bases from V and 0 from J; bases not matched to a gene: 16.

The J gene is TRGJ1 or TRGJ2, the V gene TRGV2. The ends lost 0 bases at V and 4 bases at J; junction bases unmatched: 9. The germline V gene encodes CDR1 EGSNGY and CDR2 YDSYNSKV. The CDR3 extends over 15 amino acids. The CDR3 DNA is TGTGCCACCTGGGACGGGCGGGTTAGCTATTATAAGAAACTCTTT. Translated, it gives CATWDGRVSYYKKLF.

This clone is termed large. V usage is TRGV10 and J usage is TRGJ1 or TRGJ2. TRGV10 qualifies as an ORF whose function is uncertain. J gave up 6 bases and V 11 bases, and 8 bases lay outside the gene matches. CDR3 length: 11 amino acids. This chain's CDR3 is CAARSGYKKLF. The DNA of the CDR3 is TGTGCTGCGCGCTCGGGTTATAAGAAACTCTTT.

By share of the sample, this clone is large. V usage is TRGV10 and J usage is TRGJ1 or TRGJ2. TRGV10 falls under the ORF class, with uncertain function. Losses at the gene ends were 8 bases for V and 9 bases for J; bases not matched to a gene: 8. The CDR3 covers 11 residues. The CDR3 DNA reads as TGTGCTGCGTGGGATTATCGTAAGAAACTCTTT. Protein product: CAAWDYRKKLF.

The chain uses TRGV9 and TRGJ1 or TRGJ2. Germline V CDR1 and CDR2: GITISATS, ISYDGTV (reference sequence). V lost 0 bases and J lost 13; bases outside the gene matches: 12. There are 13 residues in the CDR3. The CDR3 region has the DNA TGTGCCTTGTGGGAGGTGCAGGATATAAGAAAACTCTTT. Amino acids: CALWEVQDIRKLF.

The CDR3 region has the DNA TGTGCCACCTGGGACAACCAAGGAATTATTAAGAAACTCTTT. It codes for CATWDNQGIIKKLF. The chain links TRGV5 to TRGJ1 or TRGJ2. The V segment lost 2 bases and the J segment 9 bases; nucleotides outside the gene matches: 13. The CDR3 totals 14 residues. Germline V gene sequence: CDR1 VINAFY, CDR2 YDVSNSKD.

This chain uses TRGV2 with TRGJP2. V shed 0 bases and J 10 bases; nucleotides not matched to a gene: 5. The CDR3 covers 13 residues. CDR1 and CDR2 from the germline V gene are EGSNGY and YDSYNSKV. The CDR3 spells CATWDGSCWIKTF. CDR3 DNA: TGTGCCACCTGGGACGGGTCCTGTTGGATCAAGACGTTT.

The chain links TRGV10 to TRGJP1. TRGV10 falls under the ORF class, with uncertain function. The CDR3 length is 14 residues. The V and J ends lost 12 bases and 7 bases, in that order; junction bases with no gene match: 15. The CDR3 loop reads CAATGRIVGWFKIF. The CDR3 nucleotides read TGTGCTGCCACAGGGCGAATAGTTGGTTGGTTCAAGATATTT.

The J gene is TRGJ1 or TRGJ2, the V gene TRGV11. TRGV11 is given ORF status, its function remaining uncertain. V shed 6 bases and J 3 bases; nucleotides not matched to a gene: 17. The CDR3 extends over 17 amino acids. The CDR3 DNA is TGTGCCTGCTGGATTCAGCCTCATCCCCCTCGTTATTATAAGAAACTCTTT. This sequence encodes CACWIQPHPPRYYKKLF.

The gene calls are TRGV2 and TRGJ1 or TRGJ2. Losses at the gene ends were 12 bases for V and 7 bases for J; bases not matched to a gene: 15. CDR1 and CDR2 (germline): EGSNGY, YDSYNSKV. The CDR3 has 12 amino acids. Here the CDR3 DNA reads TGTGCCTACCTGGGACGGGGGTATAAGAAACTCTTT. Its protein is CAYLGRGYKKLF.

This clone was counted a few times. The V gene is TRGV4, the J gene TRGJ1 or TRGJ2. The CDR3 is 12 amino acids. Germline V gene data show CDR1 as EGSTGY and CDR2 as YDSYTSSV. Germline trimming cut 6 bases from V and 5 bases from J; bases unmatched to any gene: 7. CDR3 amino acids: CATWLGNYKKLF. The CDR3 nucleotides are TGTGCCACCTGGCTCGGGAATTATAAGAAACTCTTT.

The genes are TRGV4 and TRGJ1 or TRGJ2. Unmatched junction bases numbered 9, after V lost 0 bases and J lost 7 bases. The CDR3 is 14 residues long. Germline V gene sequence: CDR1 EGSTGY, CDR2 YDSYTSSV. CDR3 protein: CATWDGPELYKKLF. Written as DNA, the CDR3 is TGTGCCACCTGGGATGGGCCGGAGTTATATAAGAAACTCTTT.

This clone counts as large. Distinct nucleotide sequences in the sample also encode this CDR3. The chain is built from TRGV9 and TRGJ1 or TRGJ2. From germline, CDR1 is GITISATS and CDR2 ISYDGTV (reference sequence). The CDR3 contains 11 residues. Trimming took 2 bases from V and 10 from J; bases not matched to a gene: 5. The CDR3 DNA follows: TGTGCCTTGTGGGAGGGCCTCAAGAAACTCTTT. Its protein is CALWEGLKKLF.

For this clone: At one end the junction does not follow the germline gene, possibly because of a read error. V and J are TRGV8 and TRGJP1. Germline CDR1 VENAVY, CDR2 YDSYNSRV. The CDR3 has 10 residues. CDR3 bases: TGTGCACCTGGGGATCCCCTAAAGGTTTTT. Translating gives CAPGDPLKVF.

Sample share makes this clone large (0.1 to 1%). The rearrangement uses TRGV11 and TRGJP1. TRGV11 is flagged as an ORF with uncertain function. This CDR3 region has 13 residues. V shed 4 bases, J shed 8 bases, and the junction held 4 bases outside the gene matches. DNA for the CDR3: TGTGCCTGCTGGATTAGCCACGGTTGGTTCAAGATATTT. The encoded protein is CACWISHGWFKIF.

V and J are TRGV11 and TRGJP1. TRGV11 is known as an ORF, though its function is uncertain. The CDR3 spans 16 residues. Trimming removed 0 bases from V and 10 bases from J; junction bases left unmatched: 11. The CDR3 DNA is TGTGCCTGCTGGATTAGGCACTTAGGAGTGGTTTGGTTCAAGATATTT. Protein sequence: CACWIRHLGVVWFKIF.

The rearrangement links TRGV8 to TRGJ1 or TRGJ2. Germline V gives CDR1 VENAVY, CDR2 YDSYNSRV. V shed 12 bases and J 12 bases; nucleotides not matched to a gene: 14. This CDR3 is built from 10 residues. DNA of the CDR3: TGTGCCCACCTGGGATTTTGGAAACTCTTT. It is translated as CAHLGFWKLF.